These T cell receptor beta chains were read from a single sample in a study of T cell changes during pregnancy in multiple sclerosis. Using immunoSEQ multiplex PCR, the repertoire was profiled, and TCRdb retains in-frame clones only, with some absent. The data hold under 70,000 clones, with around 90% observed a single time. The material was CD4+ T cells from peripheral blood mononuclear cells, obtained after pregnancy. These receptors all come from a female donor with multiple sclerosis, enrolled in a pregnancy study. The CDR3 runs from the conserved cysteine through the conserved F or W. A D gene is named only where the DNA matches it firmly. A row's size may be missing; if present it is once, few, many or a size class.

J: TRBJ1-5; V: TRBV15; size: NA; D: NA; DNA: TGTGCCACCAGCAGCGGTGCGGCAGTAAGTCAGCCCCAGCATTTT; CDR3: CATSSGAAVSQPQHF
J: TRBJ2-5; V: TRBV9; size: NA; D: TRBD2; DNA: TGTGCCAGCAGCGTAGAGGGGCTAGCGGGGTTCCAAGAGACCCAGTACTTC; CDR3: CASSVEGLAGFQETQYF
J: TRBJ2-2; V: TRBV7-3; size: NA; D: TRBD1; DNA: TGTGCCAGCAGCTTAGGGACAGGGAACGGGGAGCTGTTTTTT; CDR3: CASSLGTGNGELFF
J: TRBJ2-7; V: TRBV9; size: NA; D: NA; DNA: TGTGCCAGCAGCGTAGGGGATGCTTTCTCGGGGAACCCTTCCTACGAGCAGTACTTC; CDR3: CASSVGDAFSGNPSYEQYF
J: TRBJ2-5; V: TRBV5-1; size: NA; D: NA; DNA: TGCGCCAGCAGCCGGGGGGGACAGGAGACCCAGTACTTC; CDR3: CASSRGGQETQYF
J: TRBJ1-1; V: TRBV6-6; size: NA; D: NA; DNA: TGTGCCAGCAGTCAGAGACAGGCTGAAGCTTTCTTT; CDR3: CASSQRQAEAFF
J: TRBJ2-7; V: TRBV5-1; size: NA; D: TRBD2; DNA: TGCGCCAGCAGCTCGGGACTAGCGGGAGTTAAAAGGTACGAGCAGTACTTC; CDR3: CASSSGLAGVKRYEQYF
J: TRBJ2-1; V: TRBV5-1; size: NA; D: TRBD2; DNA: TGCGCCAGCAGCTCATGGAAGGGGACTAGCGGGGGGGCAAACAATGAGCAGTTCTTC; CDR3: CASSSWKGTSGGANNEQFF
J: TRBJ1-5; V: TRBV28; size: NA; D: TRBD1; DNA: TGTGCCAGCAGCCCCCCGGACAGGGAAAATCAGCCCCAGCATTTT; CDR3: CASSPPDRENQPQHF
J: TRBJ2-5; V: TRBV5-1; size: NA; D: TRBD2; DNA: TGCGCCAGCAGCTCCTTAGCGGGAGGCTCCCAAGAGACCCAGTACTTC; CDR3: CASSSLAGGSQETQYF
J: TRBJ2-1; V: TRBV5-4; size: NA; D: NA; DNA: TGTGCCAGCAGCTTGGAAAGTGAGAGGCAGTTCTTC; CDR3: CASSLESERQFF
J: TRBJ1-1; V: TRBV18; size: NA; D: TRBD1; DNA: TGTGCCAGCTCACCATTGACAGGGAGGAAATTAGGGGTGAACACTGAAGCTTTCTTT; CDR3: CASSPLTGRKLGVNTEAFF
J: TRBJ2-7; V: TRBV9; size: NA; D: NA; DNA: TGTGCCAGCAGCGTAGGGCAGGATATCTACGAGCAGTACTTC; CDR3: CASSVGQDIYEQYF
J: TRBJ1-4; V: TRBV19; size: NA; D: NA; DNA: TGTGCCAGCCTATCGGCGGTCCCTAATGAAAAACTGTTTTTT; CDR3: CASLSAVPNEKLFF
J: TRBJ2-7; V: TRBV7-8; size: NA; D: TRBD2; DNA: TGTGCCAGCAGCTTAACTAGCGGGAGACCCCACGAGCAGTACTTC; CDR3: CASSLTSGRPHEQYF
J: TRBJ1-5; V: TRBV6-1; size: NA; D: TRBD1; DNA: TGTGCCAGCAGCGGACAGGGCCATAGCAATCAGCCCCAGCATTTT; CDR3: CASSGQGHSNQPQHF
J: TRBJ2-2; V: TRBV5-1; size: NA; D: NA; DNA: TGCGCCAGCAGCTCGGGACTTAACACCGGGGAGCTGTTTTTT; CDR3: CASSSGLNTGELFF
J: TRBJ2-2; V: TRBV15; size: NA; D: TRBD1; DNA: TGTGCCACCAGCAGAGTCGGGGGGACAGGGGGCATCACCGGGGAGCTGTTTTTT; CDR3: CATSRVGGTGGITGELFF
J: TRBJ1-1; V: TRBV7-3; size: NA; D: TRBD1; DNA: TGTGCCAGCAGCTTACTTCCAGGGGGTCGGACTGAAGCTTTCTTT; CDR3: CASSLLPGGRTEAFF
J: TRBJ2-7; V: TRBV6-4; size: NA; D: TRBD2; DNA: TGTGCCAGCACGCCTAGCGGGGACTACGAGCAGTACTTC; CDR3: CASTPSGDYEQYF
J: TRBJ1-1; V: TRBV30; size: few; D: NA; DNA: TGTGCCTGGGCTAGATACACTGAAGCTTTCTTT; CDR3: CAWARYTEAFF
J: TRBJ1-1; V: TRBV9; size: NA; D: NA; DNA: TGTGCCAGCAGCGTAAGAGGAACGGAGAGCACTGAAGCTTTCTTT; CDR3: CASSVRGTESTEAFF
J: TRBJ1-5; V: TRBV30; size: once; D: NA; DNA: TGTGCCTGGAGTACGGGACTGCTTAGCGGTCAGCCCCAGCATTTT; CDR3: CAWSTGLLSGQPQHF
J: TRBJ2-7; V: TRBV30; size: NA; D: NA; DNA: TGTGCCTGGAGAAGTCAAGGAAAAAGAGGCGAGCAGTACTTC; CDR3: CAWRSQGKRGEQYF
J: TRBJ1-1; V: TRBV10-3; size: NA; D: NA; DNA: TGTGCCATCAGAAAGGGGGACACTGAAGCTTTCTTT; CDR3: CAIRKGDTEAFF
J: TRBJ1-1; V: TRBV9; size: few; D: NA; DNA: TGTGCCAGCAGTTTTAACACAGGGACCACTGAAGCTTTCTTT; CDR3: CASSFNTGTTEAFF
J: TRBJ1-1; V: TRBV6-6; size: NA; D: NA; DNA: TGTGCCAGCAGTTCCCACCGACGAGGTACCACTGAAGCTTTCTTT; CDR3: CASSSHRRGTTEAFF
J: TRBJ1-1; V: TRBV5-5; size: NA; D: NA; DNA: TGTGCCAGCAGCTTGGGACATACGGATCCAGGCACTGAAGCTTTCTTT; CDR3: CASSLGHTDPGTEAFF
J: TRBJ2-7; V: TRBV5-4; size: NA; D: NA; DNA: TGTGCCAGCAGCCATCCCAGTGCCGAGCAGTACTTC; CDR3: CASSHPSAEQYF
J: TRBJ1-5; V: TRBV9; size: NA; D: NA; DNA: TGTGCCAGCAGCGTAGACGGGGTAGATCAGCCCCAGCATTTT; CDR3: CASSVDGVDQPQHF
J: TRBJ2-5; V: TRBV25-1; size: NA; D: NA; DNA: TGTGCCAGCAGTGAAGCGGCGGAACAGTACTTC; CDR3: CASSEAAEQYF
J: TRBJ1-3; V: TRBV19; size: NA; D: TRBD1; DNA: TGTGCCAGTAGTAGCACAGGGGCCGGAAACACCATATATTTT; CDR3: CASSSTGAGNTIYF
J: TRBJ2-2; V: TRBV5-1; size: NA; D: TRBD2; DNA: TGCGCCAGCAGCTTGGCCTCTAGCGGGGGGGCCGGGGTTTTCCGGGAGCTGTTTTTT; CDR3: CASSLASSGGAGVFRELFF
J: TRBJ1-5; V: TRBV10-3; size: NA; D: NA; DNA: TGTGCCATCAGGGCAGGGTACCATCAGCCCCAGCATTTT; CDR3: CAIRAGYHQPQHF
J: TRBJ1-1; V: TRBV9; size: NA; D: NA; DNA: TGTGCCAGCAGCGTAGGAGGGGCAGGGGTGAACACTGAAGCTTTCTTT; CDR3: CASSVGGAGVNTEAFF
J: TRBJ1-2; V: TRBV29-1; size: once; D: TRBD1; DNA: TGCAGCGCCGGACAGGGAGTGGGAGGCTACACCTTC; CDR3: CSAGQGVGGYTF
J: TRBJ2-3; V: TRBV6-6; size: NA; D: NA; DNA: TGTGCCAGCAGTTATGGCCCCCGCACAGATACGCAGTATTTT; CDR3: CASSYGPRTDTQYF
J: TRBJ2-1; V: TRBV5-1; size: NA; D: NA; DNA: TGCGCCAGCAGCTTGGTGGTCGGGATTTCCTACAATGAGCAGTTCTTC; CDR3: CASSLVVGISYNEQFF
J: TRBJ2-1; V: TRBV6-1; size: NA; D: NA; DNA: TGTGCCAGCAGGGGCCCCTGGACTGGAGACAATGAGCAGTTCTTC; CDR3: CASRGPWTGDNEQFF
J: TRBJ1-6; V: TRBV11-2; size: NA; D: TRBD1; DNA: TGTGCCAGCAGCCGCGTCAGGGGGTATAATTCACCCCTCCACTTT; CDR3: CASSRVRGYNSPLHF
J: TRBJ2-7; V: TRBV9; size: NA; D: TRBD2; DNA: TGTGCCAGCAGCGTAAGGCCTAGCGGGATTTACGAGCAGTACTTC; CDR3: CASSVRPSGIYEQYF
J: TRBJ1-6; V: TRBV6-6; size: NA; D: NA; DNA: TGTGCCAGCAGTTACTCGCTCCGGGACACCAATTCACCCCTCCACTTT; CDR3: CASSYSLRDTNSPLHF
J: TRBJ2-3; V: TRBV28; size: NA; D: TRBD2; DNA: TGTGCCAGCCGAACTTTAGCGGGGCCTATTGATACGCAGTATTTT; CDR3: CASRTLAGPIDTQYF
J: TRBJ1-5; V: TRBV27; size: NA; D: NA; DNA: TGTGCCAGCAGTTCCACACCTCGGACAGTTCAGCCCCAGCATTTT; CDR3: CASSSTPRTVQPQHF
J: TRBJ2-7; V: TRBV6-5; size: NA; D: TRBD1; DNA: TGTGCCAGCAGTTACACTGGGACAGGCCTTGCGGGGGAGCAGTACTTC; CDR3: CASSYTGTGLAGEQYF
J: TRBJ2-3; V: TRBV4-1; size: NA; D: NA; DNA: TGCGCCAGCACTTCTGGGGGCAGGCCATTGGATACGCAGTATTTT; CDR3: CASTSGGRPLDTQYF